Listed here are 5 T cell receptor beta chains from one sample, sequenced in a study of beta chain features in type 1 diabetes. General study points: TCRB CDR3 length was moderately but significantly reduced in all four CD4+ subsets of Type 1 diabetes patients.

No antigen has been identified for these receptors. The entirety of the isolated RNA underwent reverse transcription, so expressed TCRB transcripts were sequenced. Repertoires were generated with immunoSEQ multiplex PCR, while TCRdb's copy carries only in-frame clones and drops some. The profile covers tens of thousands of clones, with around 40% appearing a single time and over 1.1% taken by the ten largest. Material: Tregs from blood. These receptor sequences come from a man aged 25 to 40 with type 1 diabetes.

V and J are TRBV6-5 and TRBJ1-3; 7 bases align to TRBD1. Trimming took 0 bases from V and 4 from J; bases not matched to a gene: 0. Germline V gene sequence: CDR1 MNHEY, CDR2 SVGAGI. This CDR3 spans 14 amino acids. CDR3 loop: CASSYSTGGNTIYF. DNA for the CDR3: TGTGCCAGCAGTTACTCGACAGGGGGAAACACCATATATTTT.

The J gene is TRBJ2-2, the V gene TRBV7-2; 7 bases fit TRBD2. After removal of 4 bases from V and 4 bases from J, the junction contained 12 bases not matched to a gene. Germline V gives CDR1 SGHTA, CDR2 FQGNSA. This CDR3 is built from 17 residues. The CDR3 protein is CASSSGEGAGGTGELFF. The DNA for the CDR3 is TGTGCCAGCAGCTCCGGGGAGGGAGCTGGGGGCACCGGGGAGCTGTTTTTT.

This clone has just a few counts. The CDR3 reads CASSIKGQESYEQYF. The CDR3 DNA sequence: TGTGCCAGTAGTATAAAGGGACAGGAATCCTACGAGCAGTACTTC. The rearrangement joins TRBV19 to TRBJ2-7; 8 nucleotides agree with TRBD1. The V gene's germline CDR1 is LNHDA and CDR2 SQIVND (reference sequence). The V gene end was trimmed by 2 bases and the J gene end by 1 base; junction bases not matched to a gene: 4. The CDR3 consists of 15 residues.

The chain combines TRBV18 with TRBJ2-7; maybe TRBD1 (8 bases). The CDR3 has 13 amino acids. The germline V and J ends were trimmed by 8 bases and 3 bases, with 14 bases remaining between them. Per the germline V gene, CDR1 is KGHSH and CDR2 is LQKENI. CDR3 nucleotide sequence: TGTGCCAGCGGAGCGGGACAGGACTACGAGCAGTACTTC. Translated: CASGAGQDYEQYF.

The V call is TRBV18, the J call TRBJ2-1; D remains ambiguous. V gave up 3 bases and J gave up 6 bases, with 6 bases separating them. This CDR3 comprises 12 residues. Germline CDR1 KGHSH, CDR2 LQKENI. The CDR3 reads CASSPRVNEQFF. The DNA for the CDR3 is TGTGCCAGCTCACCTAGAGTCAATGAGCAGTTCTTC.